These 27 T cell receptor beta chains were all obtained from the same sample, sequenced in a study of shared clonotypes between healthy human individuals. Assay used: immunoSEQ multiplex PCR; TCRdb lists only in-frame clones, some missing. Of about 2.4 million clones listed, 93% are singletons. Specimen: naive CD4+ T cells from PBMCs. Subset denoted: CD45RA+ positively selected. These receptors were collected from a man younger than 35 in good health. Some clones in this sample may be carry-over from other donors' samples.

For the CDR3, the DNA is TGTGCCAGCAGCTTAGGGAGACAGTTCGATCAGCCCCAGCATTTT. This gives the protein CASSLGRQFDQPQHF. The chain links TRBV11-2 to TRBJ1-5; D is perhaps TRBD1 (5 bases). The length of the CDR3 is 15 residues. V was shortened by 1 base and J by 5 bases, with 12 bases between the two germline ends. Per the germline V gene, CDR1 is SGHAT and CDR2 is FQNNGV.

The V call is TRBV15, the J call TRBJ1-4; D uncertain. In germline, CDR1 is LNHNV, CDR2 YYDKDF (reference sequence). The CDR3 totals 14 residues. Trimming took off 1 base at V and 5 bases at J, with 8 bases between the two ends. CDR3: CATSRGAPNEKLFF. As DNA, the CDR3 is TGTGCCACCAGCAGAGGGGCCCCAAATGAAAAACTGTTTTTT.

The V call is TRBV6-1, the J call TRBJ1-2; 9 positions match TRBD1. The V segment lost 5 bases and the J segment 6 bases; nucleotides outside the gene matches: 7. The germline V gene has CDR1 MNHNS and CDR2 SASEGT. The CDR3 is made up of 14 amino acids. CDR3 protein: CASSSYRGLDGYTF. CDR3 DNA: TGTGCCAGCAGTAGCTACAGGGGGCTTGATGGCTACACCTTC.

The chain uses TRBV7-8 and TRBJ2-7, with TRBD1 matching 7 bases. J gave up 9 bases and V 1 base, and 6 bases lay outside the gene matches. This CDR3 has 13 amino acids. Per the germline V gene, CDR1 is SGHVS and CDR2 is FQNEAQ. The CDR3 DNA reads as TGTGCCAGCAGCTTAGAAATACAGGGGTGGCAGTACTTC. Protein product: CASSLEIQGWQYF.

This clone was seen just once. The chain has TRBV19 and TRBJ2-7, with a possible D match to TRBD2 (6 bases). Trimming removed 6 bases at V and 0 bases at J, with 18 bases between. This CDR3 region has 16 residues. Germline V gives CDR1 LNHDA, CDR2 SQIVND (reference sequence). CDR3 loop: CASSPMGGIPSYEQYF. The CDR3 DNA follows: TGTGCCAGTAGCCCCATGGGGGGTATCCCCTCCTACGAGCAGTACTTC.

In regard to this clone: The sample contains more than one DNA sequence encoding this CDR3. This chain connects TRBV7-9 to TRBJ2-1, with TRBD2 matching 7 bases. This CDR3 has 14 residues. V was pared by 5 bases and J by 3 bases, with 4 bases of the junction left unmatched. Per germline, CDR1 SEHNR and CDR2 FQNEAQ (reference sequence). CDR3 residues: CASSLAGDYNEQFF. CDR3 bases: TGTGCCAGCAGCCTGGCGGGGGACTACAATGAGCAGTTCTTC.

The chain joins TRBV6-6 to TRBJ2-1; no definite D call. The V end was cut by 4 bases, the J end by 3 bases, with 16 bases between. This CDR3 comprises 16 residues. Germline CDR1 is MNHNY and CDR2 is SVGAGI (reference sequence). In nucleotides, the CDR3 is TGTGCCAGCAGTTCTACAGAGCGAGGCCGCTACAATGAGCAGTTCTTC. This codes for CASSSTERGRYNEQFF.

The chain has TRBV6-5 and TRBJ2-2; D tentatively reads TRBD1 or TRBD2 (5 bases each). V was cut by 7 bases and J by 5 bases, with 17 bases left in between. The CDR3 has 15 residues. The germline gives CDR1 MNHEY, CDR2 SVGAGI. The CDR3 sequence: CASKTGRLLTGELFF. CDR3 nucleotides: TGTGCCAGCAAGACGGGACGACTGCTTACCGGGGAGCTGTTTTTT.

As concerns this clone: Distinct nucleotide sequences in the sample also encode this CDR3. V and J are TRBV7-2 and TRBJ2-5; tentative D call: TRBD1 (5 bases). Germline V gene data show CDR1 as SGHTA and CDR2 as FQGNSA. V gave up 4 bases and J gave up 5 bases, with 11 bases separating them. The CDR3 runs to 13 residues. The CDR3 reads CASSSQGGETQYF. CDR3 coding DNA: TGTGCCAGCAGCTCCCAGGGTGGCGAGACCCAGTACTTC.

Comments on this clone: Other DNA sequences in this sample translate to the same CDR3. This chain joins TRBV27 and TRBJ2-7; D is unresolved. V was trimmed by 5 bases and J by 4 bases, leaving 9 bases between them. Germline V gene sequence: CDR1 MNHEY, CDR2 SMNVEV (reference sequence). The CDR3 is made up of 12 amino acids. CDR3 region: CASSLNLYEQYF. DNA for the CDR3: TGTGCCAGCAGTCTCAACCTATACGAGCAGTACTTC.

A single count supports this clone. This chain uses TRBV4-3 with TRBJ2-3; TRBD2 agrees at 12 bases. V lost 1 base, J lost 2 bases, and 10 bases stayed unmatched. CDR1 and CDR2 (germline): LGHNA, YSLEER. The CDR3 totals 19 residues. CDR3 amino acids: CASSQAISSGRVFTDTQYF. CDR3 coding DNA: TGCGCCAGCAGCCAAGCCATATCTAGCGGGAGGGTTTTCACAGATACGCAGTATTTT.

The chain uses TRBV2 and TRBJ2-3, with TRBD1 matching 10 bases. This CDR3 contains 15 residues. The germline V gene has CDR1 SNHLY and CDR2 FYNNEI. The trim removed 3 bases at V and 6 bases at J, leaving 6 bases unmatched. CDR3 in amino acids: CASSEGQGFADTQYF. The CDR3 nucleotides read TGTGCCAGCAGTGAGGGACAGGGGTTCGCGGATACGCAGTATTTT.

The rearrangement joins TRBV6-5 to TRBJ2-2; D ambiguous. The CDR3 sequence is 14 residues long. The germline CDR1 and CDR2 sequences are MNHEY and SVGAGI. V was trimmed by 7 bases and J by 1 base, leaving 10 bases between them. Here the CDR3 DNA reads TGTGCCAGCAAACAGAAATTGAACACCGGGGAGCTGTTTTTT. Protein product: CASKQKLNTGELFF.

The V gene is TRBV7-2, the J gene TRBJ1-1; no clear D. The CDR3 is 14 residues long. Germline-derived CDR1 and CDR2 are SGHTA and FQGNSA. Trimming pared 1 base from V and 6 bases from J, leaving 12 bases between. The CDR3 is CASSLGATYPEAFF. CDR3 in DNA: TGTGCCAGCAGCTTAGGGGCCACGTATCCTGAAGCTTTCTTT.

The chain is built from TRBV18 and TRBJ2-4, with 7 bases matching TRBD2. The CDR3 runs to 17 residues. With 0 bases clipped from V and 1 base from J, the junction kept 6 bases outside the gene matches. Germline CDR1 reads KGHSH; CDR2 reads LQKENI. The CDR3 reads CASSPPKGGSAKNIQYF. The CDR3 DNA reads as TGTGCCAGCTCACCACCGAAGGGAGGGAGCGCCAAAAACATTCAGTACTTC. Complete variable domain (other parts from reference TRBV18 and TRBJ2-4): NAGVMQNPRHLVRRRGQEARLRCSPMKGHSHVYWYRQLPEEGLKFMVYLQKENIIDESGMPKERFSAEFPKEGPSILRIQQVVRGDSAAYFCASSPPKGGSAKNIQYFGAGTRLSVL.

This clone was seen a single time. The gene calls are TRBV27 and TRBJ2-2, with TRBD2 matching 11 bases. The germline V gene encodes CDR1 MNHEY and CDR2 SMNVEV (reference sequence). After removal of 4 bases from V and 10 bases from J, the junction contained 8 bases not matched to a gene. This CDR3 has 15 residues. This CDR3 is CASSSTSGRGAELFF. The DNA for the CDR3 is TGTGCCAGCAGTTCTACTAGCGGGAGAGGGGCGGAGCTGTTTTTT.

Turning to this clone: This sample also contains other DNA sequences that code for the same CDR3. CDR3 residues: CASSLGSQPQHF. DNA of the CDR3: TGTGCCAGCAGCTTAGGGTCACAGCCCCAGCATTTT. The chain joins TRBV7-2 to TRBJ1-5; unclear D gene. V gave up 1 base and J gave up 7 bases, with 5 bases separating them. In germline, CDR1 is SGHTA, CDR2 FQGNSA. The CDR3 consists of 12 residues.

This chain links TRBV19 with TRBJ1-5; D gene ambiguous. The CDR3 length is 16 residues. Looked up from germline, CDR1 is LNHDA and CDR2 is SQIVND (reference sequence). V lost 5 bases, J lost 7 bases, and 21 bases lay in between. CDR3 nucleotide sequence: TGTGCCAGTAGTTCCCGATCGGCCGACATTAGACAGCCCCAGCATTTT. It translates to CASSSRSADIRQPQHF.

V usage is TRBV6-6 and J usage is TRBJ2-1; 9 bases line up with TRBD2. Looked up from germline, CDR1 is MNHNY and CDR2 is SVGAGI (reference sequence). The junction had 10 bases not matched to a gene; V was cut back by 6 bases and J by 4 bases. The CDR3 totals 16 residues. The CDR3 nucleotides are TGTGCCAGCAGCCAGGTCGTGACTAGCGGTTACAATGAGCAGTTCTTC. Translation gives CASSQVVTSGYNEQFF.

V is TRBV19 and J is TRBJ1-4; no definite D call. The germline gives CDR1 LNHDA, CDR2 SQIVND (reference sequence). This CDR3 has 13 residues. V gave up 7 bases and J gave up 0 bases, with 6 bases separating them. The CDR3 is CASMSATNEKLFF. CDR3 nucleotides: TGTGCCAGTATGTCCGCAACTAATGAAAAACTGTTTTTT.

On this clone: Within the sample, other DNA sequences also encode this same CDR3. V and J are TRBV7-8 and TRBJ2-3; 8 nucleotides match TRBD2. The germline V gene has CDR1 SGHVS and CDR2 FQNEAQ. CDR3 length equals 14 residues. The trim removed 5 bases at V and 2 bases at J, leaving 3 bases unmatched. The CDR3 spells CASSLGLATDTQYF. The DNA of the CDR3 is TGTGCCAGCAGCCTCGGACTAGCCACAGATACGCAGTATTTT.

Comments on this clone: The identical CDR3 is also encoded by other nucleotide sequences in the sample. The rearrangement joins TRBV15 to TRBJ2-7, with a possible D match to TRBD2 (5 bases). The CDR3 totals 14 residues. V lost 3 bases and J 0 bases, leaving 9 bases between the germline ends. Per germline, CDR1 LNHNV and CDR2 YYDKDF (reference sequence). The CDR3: CATSRARASYEQYF. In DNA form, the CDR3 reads TGTGCCACCAGCAGGGCGAGGGCCTCCTACGAGCAGTACTTC.

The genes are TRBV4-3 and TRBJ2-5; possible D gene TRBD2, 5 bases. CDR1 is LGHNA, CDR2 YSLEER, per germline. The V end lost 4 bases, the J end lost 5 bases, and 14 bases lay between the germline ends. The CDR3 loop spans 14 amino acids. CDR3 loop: CASSPSNRGETQYF. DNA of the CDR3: TGCGCCAGCAGCCCGTCGAACCGCGGGGAGACCCAGTACTTC.

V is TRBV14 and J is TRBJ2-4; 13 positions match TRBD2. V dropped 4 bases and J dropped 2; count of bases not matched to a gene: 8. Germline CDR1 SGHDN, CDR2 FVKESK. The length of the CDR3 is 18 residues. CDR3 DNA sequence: TGTGCCAGCAGCCCACTAGCGGGAGGGCCGGGGACCAAAAACATTCAGTACTTC. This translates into CASSPLAGGPGTKNIQYF.

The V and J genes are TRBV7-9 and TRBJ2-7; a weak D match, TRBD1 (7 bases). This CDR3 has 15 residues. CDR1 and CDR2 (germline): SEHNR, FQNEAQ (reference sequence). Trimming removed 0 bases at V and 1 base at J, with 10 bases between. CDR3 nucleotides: TGTGCCAGCAGCTTAGCGACAGGGACTTCCTACGAGCAGTACTTC. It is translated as CASSLATGTSYEQYF.

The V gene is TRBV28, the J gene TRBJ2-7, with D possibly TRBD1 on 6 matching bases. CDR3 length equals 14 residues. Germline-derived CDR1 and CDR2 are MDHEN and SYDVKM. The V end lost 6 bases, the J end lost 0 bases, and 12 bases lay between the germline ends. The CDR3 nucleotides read TGTGCCAGCAGAAATACAGGGTACTCCTACGAGCAGTACTTC. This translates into CASRNTGYSYEQYF.

Here the CDR3 DNA reads TGTGCCAGCAGCTTAGCTAGCGAGGAGACCCAGTACTTC. The encoded protein is CASSLASEETQYF. J is TRBJ2-5 and V is TRBV7-2, with a possible D match to TRBD2 (5 bases). The germline V and J ends were trimmed by 0 bases and 5 bases, with 7 bases remaining between them. This CDR3 has 13 residues. Germline CDR1 is SGHTA and CDR2 is FQGNSA. Combining the CDR3 with reference TRBV7-2 and TRBJ2-5 gives the whole variable domain GAGVSQSPSNKVTEKGKDVELRCDPISGHTALYWYRQSLGQGLEFLIYFQGNSAPDKSGLPSDRFSAERTGGSVSTLTIQRTQQEDSAVYLCASSLASEETQYFGPGTRLLVL.